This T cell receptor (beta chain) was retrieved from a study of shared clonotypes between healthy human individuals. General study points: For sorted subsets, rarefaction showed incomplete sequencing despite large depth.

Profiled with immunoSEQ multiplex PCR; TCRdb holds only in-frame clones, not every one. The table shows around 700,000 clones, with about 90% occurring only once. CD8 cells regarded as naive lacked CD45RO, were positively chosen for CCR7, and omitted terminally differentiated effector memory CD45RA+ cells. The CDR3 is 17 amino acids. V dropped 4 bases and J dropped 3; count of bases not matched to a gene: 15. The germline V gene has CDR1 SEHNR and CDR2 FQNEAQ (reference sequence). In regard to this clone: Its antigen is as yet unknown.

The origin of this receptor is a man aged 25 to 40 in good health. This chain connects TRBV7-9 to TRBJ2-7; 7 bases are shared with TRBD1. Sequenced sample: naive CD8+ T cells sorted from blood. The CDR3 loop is CASSSTRTGPSNYEQYF. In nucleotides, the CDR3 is TGTGCCAGCAGCTCCACCCGGACAGGCCCAAGCAACTACGAGCAGTACTTC.